The next 23 T cell receptor beta chains were all read from a single sample in a study of spatial heterogeneity in lung cancer. One entry per CDR3 protein results from TCRdb running MiXCR on the 5' RACE reads. The sample shows 40,000 or so distinct CDR3 sequences, roughly a tenth of them seen only once. Described time point: blood at routine non-recurrence follow-up after resection. The sample was PBMCs, taken at follow-up. The receptors shown here come from a female donor with early-stage non-small cell lung cancer.

This clonotype was picked up a small number of times. The chain has TRBV15 and TRBJ2-7; D might be TRBD1 or TRBD2, each matching 5 bases. V was cut by 4 bases and J by 6 bases, with 16 bases left in between. In germline, CDR1 is LNHNV, CDR2 YYDKDF (reference sequence). The length of the CDR3 is 14 residues. The CDR3 DNA sequence: TGTGCCACCAGCAACGAGGGCAGGGTGCGCGAGCAGTACTTC. This gives the protein CATSNEGRVREQYF.

This clonotype was counted only a few times. The V and J genes are TRBV7-2 and TRBJ2-5, with D possibly being TRBD2 (5 bases). V was clipped by 0 bases and J by 4 bases, with 9 bases between them. The germline gives CDR1 SGHTA, CDR2 FQGNSA. The CDR3 is 14 residues long. The CDR3 protein is CASSLARATETQYF. DNA of the CDR3: TGTGCCAGCAGCTTAGCGCGGGCGACAGAGACCCAGTACTTC.

With respect to this clonotype: Being one base from a much bigger clone, this may be a read error. The rearrangement uses TRBV5-1 and TRBJ1-2; the D gene is possibly TRBD1 (5 bases). CDR3 size: 16 residues. V lost 2 bases and J 8 bases, leaving 22 bases between the germline ends. Germline CDR1 reads SGHRS; CDR2 reads YFSETQ. CDR3 in DNA: TGCGCCAGCAGCTTATACGCGACAGCAGCCGGCCAAGGCTACACCTTC. It codes for CASSLYATAAGQGYTF. Full variable domain (outside the CDR3, taken from reference TRBV5-1 and TRBJ1-2): KAGVTQTPRYLIKTRGQQVTLSCSPISGHRSVSWYQQTPGQGLQFLFEYFSETQRNKGNFPGRFSGRQFSNSRSEMNVSTLELGDSALYLCASSLYATAAGQGYTFGSGTRLTVV.

This clonotype has ten or more counts. The chain combines TRBV5-4 with TRBJ2-6; D is undetermined. This CDR3 contains 16 residues. Trimming left V 6 bases short and J 0 bases short, with 13 bases between. Germline V gene sequence: CDR1 SGHNT, CDR2 YYREEE (reference sequence). The CDR3 protein is CASTPAILSGANVLTF. DNA for the CDR3: TGTGCCAGCACCCCCGCTATTCTCTCTGGGGCCAACGTCCTGACTTTC. Full variable domain (outside the CDR3, taken from reference TRBV5-4 and TRBJ2-6): ETGVTQSPTHLIKTRGQQVTLRCSSQSGHNTVSWYQQALGQGPQFIFQYYREEENGRGNFPPRFSGLQFPNYSSELNVNALELDDSALYLCASTPAILSGANVLTFGAGSRLTVL.

This clonotype was recorded at least ten times. The V and J genes are TRBV6-1 and TRBJ2-7; D is unresolved. The CDR3 is 13 residues long. V was cut by 4 bases and J by 2 bases, with 9 bases left in between. The germline gives CDR1 MNHNS, CDR2 SASEGT. CDR3 sequence: CASSAQPTYEQYF. The CDR3 DNA follows: TGTGCCAGCAGTGCCCAGCCTACCTACGAGCAGTACTTC.

This clonotype was observed many times. This chain joins TRBV20-1 and TRBJ2-3, with TRBD2 as a possible D gene (6 bases). V dropped 3 bases and J dropped 5 bases, with 12 bases sitting between them. This CDR3 is built from 13 residues. Germline CDR1 is DFQATT and CDR2 is SNEGSKA (reference sequence). The chain's CDR3 is CSASGGVKDTQYF. For the CDR3, the DNA is TGCAGTGCTAGCGGGGGAGTTAAAGATACGCAGTATTTT.

Here the CDR3 reads CASSWGTGTYEQYF. The CDR3 nucleotides are TGCGCCAGCAGCTGGGGGACAGGGACCTACGAGCAGTACTTC. The chain recombines TRBV5-1 with TRBJ2-7; 9 positions agree with TRBD1. Looked up from germline, CDR1 is SGHRS and CDR2 is YFSETQ. After removal of 3 bases from V and 2 bases from J, the junction contained 3 bases not matched to a gene. The CDR3 has 14 amino acids.

This clonotype occurred many times. The chain is built from TRBV3-1 and TRBJ2-5; 10 bases match TRBD2. The CDR3 spans 16 residues. V shed 3 bases, J shed 5 bases, and the junction held 9 bases outside the gene matches. Germline CDR1 LGHDT, CDR2 YNNKEL (reference sequence). CDR3 residues: CASSQEAGGLSETQYF. The CDR3 DNA is TGTGCCAGCAGCCAGGAAGCGGGGGGGCTTAGTGAGACCCAGTACTTC.

This clonotype has just a few counts. The V call is TRBV20-1, the J call TRBJ1-3; D remains unclear. Germline V gene lookup returns CDR1 DFQATT and CDR2 SNEGSKA (reference sequence). V was cut by 3 bases and J by 4 bases, with 7 bases left in between. This CDR3 contains 12 residues. The CDR3 nucleotides read TGCAGTGCTAGCTTTGTGGGAAACACCATATATTTT. Protein sequence: CSASFVGNTIYF.

This clonotype has ten or more counts. The V and J genes are TRBV29-1 and TRBJ2-3; maybe TRBD1 (7 bases). CDR3 length: 13 residues. From germline, CDR1 is SQVTM and CDR2 ANQGSEA. Trimming shortened V by 6 bases and J by 2 bases, and 12 bases separated the two germline ends. The CDR3 region has the DNA TGCAGCGTGGGACAGCGGGTCACAGATACGCAGTATTTT. Protein: CSVGQRVTDTQYF.

This clonotype was observed a few times. The rearrangement links TRBV5-6 to TRBJ1-1; D unresolved. Germline V lookup: CDR1 SGHDT, CDR2 YYEEEE. This CDR3 region has 13 residues. Trimming pared 1 base from V and 9 bases from J, leaving 13 bases between. In DNA, the CDR3 is TGTGCCAGCAGCTTGATTAGGGATGGAAAAGCTTTCTTT. Translation gives CASSLIRDGKAFF.

This clonotype was observed a few times. This chain connects TRBV2 to TRBJ1-1; the match to TRBD1 covers 11 bases. The CDR3 is 14 amino acids. V lost 7 bases to trimming and J lost 6 bases; unmatched junction nucleotides: 7. The germline CDR1 and CDR2 sequences are SNHLY and FYNNEI. DNA for the CDR3: TGTGCCAGCATCCGGGACAGGGGGTGGCCTGAAGCTTTCTTT. Translation gives CASIRDRGWPEAFF.

The gene calls are TRBV6-2 or TRBV6-3 and TRBJ2-1; 7 positions agree with TRBD1. The CDR3 runs 24 residues. Germline CDR1 MNHEY, CDR2 SVGEGT. Trimming cost V 0 bases and J 1 base; bases outside gene matches: 27. CDR3 bases: TGTGCCAGCAGTTACTCCACTAGGAAGACCCCCCAAGACCGAGACAGGGCATCCTACAATGAGCAGTTCTTC. Its protein is CASSYSTRKTPQDRDRASYNEQFF.

This clonotype was detected only a few times. The chain joins TRBV7-2 to TRBJ2-4; 10 bases fit TRBD2. Germline-derived CDR1 and CDR2 are SGHTA and FQGNSA. The CDR3 has 14 residues. V lost 4 bases and J lost 9; bases outside the gene matches: 6. The DNA for the CDR3 is TGTGCCAGCAGCTACATTCGACTAGCGGGCATTCAGTACTTC. Encoded protein: CASSYIRLAGIQYF.

In this sample, this clonotype turned up many times. The chain carries TRBV11-2 and TRBJ2-2; possibly TRBD1 for D (5 bases). V lost 5 bases and J lost 1, with 5 bases in between. The germline gives CDR1 SGHAT, CDR2 FQNNGV. This CDR3 region has 13 residues. In DNA, the CDR3 is TGTGCCAGCAGCGGACAGAACACCGGGGAGCTGTTTTTT. Translating gives CASSGQNTGELFF.

The gene calls are TRBV20-1 and TRBJ2-7; D is possibly TRBD2 (6 bases). The germline V gene has CDR1 DFQATT and CDR2 SNEGSKA (reference sequence). There are 13 residues in the CDR3. V was shortened by 6 bases and J by 2 bases, with 14 bases between the two germline ends. The CDR3 region is CSAGGTSTYEQYF. The DNA for the CDR3 is TGCAGTGCCGGAGGGACTTCCACCTACGAGCAGTACTTC.

The chain couples TRBV13 to TRBJ2-3; 8 positions match TRBD2. The CDR3 runs 14 residues. V lost 5 bases, J lost 5 bases, and 6 bases stayed unmatched. CDR1 and CDR2 (germline): PRHDT, FYEKMQ (reference sequence). The CDR3 reads CASSPSGGVDTQYF. The CDR3 nucleotides are TGTGCCAGCAGCCCAAGCGGGGGCGTAGATACGCAGTATTTT.

The V call is TRBV19, the J call TRBJ2-1; D is uncertain. The germline gives CDR1 LNHDA, CDR2 SQIVND (reference sequence). Deletions cut 3 bases from V and 8 bases from J, with 5 bases between. This CDR3 comprises 11 residues. CDR3 protein: CASSIKDEQFF. The CDR3, as DNA: TGTGCCAGTAGTATTAAGGATGAGCAGTTCTTC.

The V call is TRBV20-1, the J call TRBJ2-2, with D possibly TRBD1 on 6 matching bases. The CDR3 spans 14 residues. In germline, CDR1 is DFQATT, CDR2 SNEGSKA (reference sequence). V was cut by 1 base and J by 6 bases, with 12 bases left in between. The CDR3 DNA sequence: TGCAGTGCTAGAGTTGCCAGGGGTCCCGGGGAGCTGTTTTTT. Translating gives CSARVARGPGELFF.

This clonotype showed up many times. The chain has TRBV27 and TRBJ2-7; D gene uncertain. The CDR3 runs 14 residues. The V gene lost 5 bases and the J gene lost 4 bases, with 15 bases spanning the gap. From germline, CDR1 is MNHEY and CDR2 SMNVEV (reference sequence). The CDR3 nucleotides read TGTGCCAGCAGTGGCGTGGGGTTGGGGTACGAGCAGTACTTC. Its protein product is CASSGVGLGYEQYF.

This clonotype was picked up a small number of times. The chain has TRBV5-1 and TRBJ1-1; possible D gene TRBD1, 6 bases. Germline CDR1 reads SGHRS; CDR2 reads YFSETQ. V lost 4 bases and J lost 1, with 8 bases in between. The CDR3 length is 13 residues. The CDR3 region is CASSRDTNTEAFF. CDR3 DNA sequence: TGCGCCAGCAGCCGGGACACGAACACTGAAGCTTTCTTT.

This clonotype was detected a few times. V gene TRBV12-3 or TRBV12-4 combines with J gene TRBJ2-4; 10 bases agree with TRBD2. V gave up 6 bases and J gave up 15 bases; unmatched junction bases: 11. The CDR3 is 13 residues long. The chain's CDR3 is CASSPYSGGALYF. For the CDR3, the DNA is TGTGCCAGCAGCCCTTACAGCGGGGGGGCTCTGTACTTC.

The table lists this clonotype with many counts. V and J are TRBV7-2 and TRBJ1-4, with a possible D match to TRBD1 (5 bases). The CDR3 is 14 amino acids. Trimming took off 5 bases at V and 14 bases at J, with 21 bases between the two ends. Germline lookup yields CDR1 SGHTA and CDR2 FQGNSA. Here the CDR3 DNA reads TGTGCCAGCAGCCCGCAGGGCAGGGACCCTTCGCTGTTTTTT. It translates to CASSPQGRDPSLFF.